This T cell receptor beta chain was sequenced for a study of blood T cell repertoires in COVID-19. Study details: The origin of the acute and convalescent COVID-19 samples was the United States, Italy and Spain. The cDNA or gDNA used as material had been derived from T cells, B-cell-depleted T cells, or PBMCs.

Per the study methods: How many nucleated cells were present was estimated from reference gene primer amplification. Produced via immunoSEQ multiplex PCR; TCRdb's table is partial and in-frame only. That table gives V, J and clone size, and the DNA gave D and trimming. Of about 91,000 clones in the sample, approximately 77% were seen once. This CDR3 has 13 residues. Trimming removed 7 bases at V and 5 bases at J, with 12 bases between. Germline lookup yields CDR1 SNHLY and CDR2 FYNNEI. The chain links TRBV2 to TRBJ1-5; D possibly corresponds to TRBD1 (6 bases). The sequenced sample was peripheral blood. The sequence was collected from a woman of 80 years or more with acute or convalescent COVID-19. CDR3 bases: TGTGCCAGCAAGCAGGGGCCCTATCAGCCCCAGCATTTT. The encoded protein is CASKQGPYQPQHF.